This TCR beta chain was recovered during a study of T cell responses to AZD1222 COVID-19 vaccine. Overall study findings and caveats: Baseline serostatus was positive in only six AZD1222 recipients.

Remarks on this clone: What it recognizes is unknown.

TCRdb keeps only in-frame clones here, not all; method: immunoSEQ multiplex PCR. The sample yields about 89,000 clones, around 90% seen once. Trimming cost V 5 bases and J 3 bases; bases outside gene matches: 7. The CDR3 runs to 16 residues. CDR1 is SGHRS, CDR2 YFSETQ, per germline. The V and J genes are TRBV5-1 and TRBJ2-3, with 12 bases that match TRBD2. Sequenced here: peripheral blood, sampled on day 0 of MenACWY control vaccination. This sequence was found in an adult in good health. Here the CDR3 DNA reads TGCGCCAGCAGTATAACTAGCGGGGGGACAACAGATACGCAGTATTTT. It encodes CASSITSGGTTDTQYF.